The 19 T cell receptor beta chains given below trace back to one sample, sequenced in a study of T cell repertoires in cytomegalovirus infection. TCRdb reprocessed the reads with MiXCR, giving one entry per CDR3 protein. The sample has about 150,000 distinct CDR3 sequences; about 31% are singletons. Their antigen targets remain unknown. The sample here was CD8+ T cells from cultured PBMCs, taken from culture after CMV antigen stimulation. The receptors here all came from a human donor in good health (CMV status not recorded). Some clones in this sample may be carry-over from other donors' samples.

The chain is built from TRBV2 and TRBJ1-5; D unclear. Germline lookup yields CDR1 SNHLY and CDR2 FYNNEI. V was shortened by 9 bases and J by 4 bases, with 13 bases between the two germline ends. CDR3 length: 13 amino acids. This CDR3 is CASLGRQNQPQHF. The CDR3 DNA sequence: TGTGCCAGTCTAGGGCGGCAGAATCAGCCCCAGCATTTT. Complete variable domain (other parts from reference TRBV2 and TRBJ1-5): EPEVTQTPSHQVTQMGQEVILRCVPISNHLYFYWYRQILGQKVEFLVSFYNNEISEKSEIFDDQFSVERPDGSNFTLKIRSTKLEDSAMYFCASLGRQNQPQHFGDGTRLSIL.

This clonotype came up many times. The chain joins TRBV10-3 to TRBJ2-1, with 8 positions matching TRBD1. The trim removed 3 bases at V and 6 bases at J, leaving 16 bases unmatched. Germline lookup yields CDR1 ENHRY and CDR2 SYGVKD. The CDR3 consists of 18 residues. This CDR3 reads CAISDPSTGRGHRNEQFF. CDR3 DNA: TGTGCCATCAGTGATCCCTCGACCGGCAGGGGGCATCGCAATGAGCAGTTCTTC.

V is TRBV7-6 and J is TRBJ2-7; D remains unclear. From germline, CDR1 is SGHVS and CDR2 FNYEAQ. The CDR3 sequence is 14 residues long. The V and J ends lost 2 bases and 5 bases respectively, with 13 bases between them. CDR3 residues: CASSLPGRANEQYF. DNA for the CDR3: TGTGCCAGCAGCTTACCGGGCCGGGCCAACGAGCAGTACTTC.

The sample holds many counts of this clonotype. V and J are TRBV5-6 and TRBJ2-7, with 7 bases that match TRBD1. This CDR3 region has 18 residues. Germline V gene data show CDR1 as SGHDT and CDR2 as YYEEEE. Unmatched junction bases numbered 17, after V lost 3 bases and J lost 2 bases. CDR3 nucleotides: TGTGCCAGCAGCTCGGCCCTATGGACAGGCGACCTCCCCTACGAGCAGTACTTC. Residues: CASSSALWTGDLPYEQYF.

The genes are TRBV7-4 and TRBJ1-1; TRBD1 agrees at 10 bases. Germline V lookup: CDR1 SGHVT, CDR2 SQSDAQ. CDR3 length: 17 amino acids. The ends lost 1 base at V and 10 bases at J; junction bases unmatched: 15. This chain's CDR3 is CASSLVGRGTGDALAFF. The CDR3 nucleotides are TGTGCCAGCAGCTTAGTAGGCCGCGGGACAGGGGACGCGTTAGCTTTCTTT.

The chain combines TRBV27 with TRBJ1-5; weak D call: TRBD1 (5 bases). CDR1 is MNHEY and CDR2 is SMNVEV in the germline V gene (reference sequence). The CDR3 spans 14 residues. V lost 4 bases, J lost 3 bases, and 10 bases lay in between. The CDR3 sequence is CASSSGTPNQPQHF. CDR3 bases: TGTGCCAGCAGTTCAGGGACCCCCAATCAGCCCCAGCATTTT.

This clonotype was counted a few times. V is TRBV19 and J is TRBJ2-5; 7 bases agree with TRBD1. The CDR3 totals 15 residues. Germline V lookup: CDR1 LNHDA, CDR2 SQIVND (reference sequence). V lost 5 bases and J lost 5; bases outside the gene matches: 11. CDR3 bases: TGTGCCAGTAGTCCGGCCAGGGGGTCCGGGGAGACCCAGTACTTC. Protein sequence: CASSPARGSGETQYF.

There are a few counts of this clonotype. The CDR3 sequence: CASSGGGQPQHF. As DNA, the CDR3 is TGTGCCAGCAGTGGGGGGGGGCAGCCCCAGCATTTT. The chain has TRBV27 and TRBJ1-5, with D possibly TRBD1 on 5 matching bases. V lost 5 bases, J lost 7 bases, and 9 bases lay in between. CDR1 and CDR2 from the germline V gene are MNHEY and SMNVEV (reference sequence). The CDR3 loop spans 12 amino acids.

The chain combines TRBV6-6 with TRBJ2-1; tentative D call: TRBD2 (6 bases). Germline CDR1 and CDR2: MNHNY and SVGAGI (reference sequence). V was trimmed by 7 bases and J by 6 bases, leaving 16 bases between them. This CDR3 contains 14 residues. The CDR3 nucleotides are TGTGCCAGCACCTACTCGGGGGTGGGCAATGAGCAGTTCTTC. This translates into CASTYSGVGNEQFF.

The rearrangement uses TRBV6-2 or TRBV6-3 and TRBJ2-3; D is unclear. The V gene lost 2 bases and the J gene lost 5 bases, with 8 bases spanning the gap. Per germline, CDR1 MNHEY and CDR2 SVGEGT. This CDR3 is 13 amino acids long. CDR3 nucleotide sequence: TGTGCCAGCAGTTACCTCATAAGAGATACGCAGTATTTT. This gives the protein CASSYLIRDTQYF.

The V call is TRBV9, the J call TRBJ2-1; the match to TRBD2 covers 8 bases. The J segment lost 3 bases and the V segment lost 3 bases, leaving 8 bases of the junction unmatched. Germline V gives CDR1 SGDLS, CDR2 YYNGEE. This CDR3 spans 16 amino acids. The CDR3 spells CASSASGGALYNEQFF. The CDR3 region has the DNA TGTGCCAGCAGCGCCTCCGGGGGGGCCCTCTACAATGAGCAGTTCTTC.

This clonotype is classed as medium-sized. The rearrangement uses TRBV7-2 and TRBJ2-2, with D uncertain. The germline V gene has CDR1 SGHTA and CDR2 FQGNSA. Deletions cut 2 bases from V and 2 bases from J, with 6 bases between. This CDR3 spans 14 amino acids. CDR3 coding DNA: TGTGCCAGCAGCTTATGGGAAAACACCGGGGAGCTGTTTTTT. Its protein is CASSLWENTGELFF.

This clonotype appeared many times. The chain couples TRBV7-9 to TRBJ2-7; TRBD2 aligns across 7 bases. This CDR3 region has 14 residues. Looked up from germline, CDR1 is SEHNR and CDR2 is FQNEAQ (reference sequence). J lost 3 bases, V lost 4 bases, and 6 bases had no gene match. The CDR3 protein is CASSSTSALYEQYF. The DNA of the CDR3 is TGTGCCAGCAGCTCCACTAGCGCACTCTACGAGCAGTACTTC.

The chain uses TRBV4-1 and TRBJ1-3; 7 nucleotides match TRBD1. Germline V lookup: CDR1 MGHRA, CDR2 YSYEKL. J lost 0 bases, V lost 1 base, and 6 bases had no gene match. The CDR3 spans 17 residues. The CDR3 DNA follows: TGCGCCAGCAGCCAAGGGGCCGACAGGGACTCTGGAAACACCATATATTTT. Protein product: CASSQGADRDSGNTIYF.

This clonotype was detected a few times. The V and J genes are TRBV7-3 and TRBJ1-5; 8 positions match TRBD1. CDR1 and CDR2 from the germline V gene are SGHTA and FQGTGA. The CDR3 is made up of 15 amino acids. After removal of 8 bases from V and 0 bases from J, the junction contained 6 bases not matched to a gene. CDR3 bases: TGTGCCAGCTCACGGACAGGGTCTAGCAATCAGCCCCAGCATTTT. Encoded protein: CASSRTGSSNQPQHF. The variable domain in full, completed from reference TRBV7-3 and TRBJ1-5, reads GAGVSQTPSNKVTEKGKYVELRCDPISGHTALYWYRQSLGQGPEFLIYFQGTGAADDSGLPNDRFFAVRPEGSVSTLKIQRTERGDSAVYLCASSRTGSSNQPQHFGDGTRLSIL.

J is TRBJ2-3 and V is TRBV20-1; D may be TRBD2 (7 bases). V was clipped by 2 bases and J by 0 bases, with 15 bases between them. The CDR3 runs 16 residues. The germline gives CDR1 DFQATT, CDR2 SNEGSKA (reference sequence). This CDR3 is CSARSGGGASTDTQYF. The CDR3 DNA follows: TGCAGTGCTAGATCTGGTGGGGGGGCTAGCACAGATACGCAGTATTTT.

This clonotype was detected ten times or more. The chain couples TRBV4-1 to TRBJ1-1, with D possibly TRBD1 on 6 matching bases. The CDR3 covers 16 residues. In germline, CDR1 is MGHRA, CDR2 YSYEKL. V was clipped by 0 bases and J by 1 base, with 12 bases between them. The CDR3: CASSQDGDIPNTEAFF. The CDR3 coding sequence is TGCGCCAGCAGCCAAGATGGGGACATCCCGAACACTGAAGCTTTCTTT.

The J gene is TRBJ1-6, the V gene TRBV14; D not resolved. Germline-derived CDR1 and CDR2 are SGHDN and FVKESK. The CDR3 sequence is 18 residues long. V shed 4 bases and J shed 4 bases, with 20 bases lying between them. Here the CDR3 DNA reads TGTGCCAGCAGCCCAAGTTCTATGGCGCTGGGGTATAATTCACCCCTCCACTTT. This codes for CASSPSSMALGYNSPLHF.

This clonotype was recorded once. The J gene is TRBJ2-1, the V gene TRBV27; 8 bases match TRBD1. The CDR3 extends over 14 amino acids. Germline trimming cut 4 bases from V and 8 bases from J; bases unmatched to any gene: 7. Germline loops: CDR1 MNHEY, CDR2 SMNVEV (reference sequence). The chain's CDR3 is CASSYQGANDEQFF. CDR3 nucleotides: TGTGCCAGCAGTTACCAGGGGGCCAACGATGAGCAGTTCTTC.